These T cell receptor beta chains were read from a single sample in a study of T-cell reconstitution after alpha-beta-depleted transplantation in children. TCRdb processed the PCR reads anew with MiXCR; each CDR3 protein has one entry. Of 60,000 to 80,000 distinct CDR3 sequences in the sample, about 7% are singletons; the top ten hold around 2.4%. Source: PBMCs from the stem cell graft donor, taken from the stem cell graft. All receptors come from a human donor who donated a stem cell graft to a child with acute lymphoblastic leukemia. The conserved cysteine and the conserved F or W are not part of the CDR3 here.

v_call	cdr3_length	j_call	cdr3_aa
TRBV9	13	TRBJ1-5	ASSVGGGEDQPQH
TRBV5-1	14	TRBJ2-1	ASSPMVGDSRDEQF
TRBV5-1	11	TRBJ2-5	ASSVAGGETQY
TRBV29-1	13	TRBJ2-1	SVETRRGGANEQF
TRBV25-1	13	TRBJ1-3	ASSEGSTTGNTIY
TRBV6-2/TRBV6-3	14	TRBJ2-4	ASSYQGSGAKNIQY
TRBV20-1	12	TRBJ2-1	SAKGRRIGNEQF
TRBV5-1	13	TRBJ1-1	ASSLEVGGFAEAF
TRBV28	13	TRBJ2-7	ASSSPKEHPYEQY
TRBV20-1	14	TRBJ2-1	SALEGTSGSYNEQF
TRBV6-1	13	TRBJ2-1	ASRKTGTLRDEQF
TRBV3-1	16	TRBJ1-5	ASSQEGPGTGINQPQH
TRBV6-5	14	TRBJ1-5	ASSYSAGNSNQPQH
TRBV18	14	TRBJ2-3	ASSPLAGDSPDTQY
TRBV19	12	TRBJ2-7	ASKAAGETYEQY
TRBV6-5	13	TRBJ1-6	ASSPADGYNSPLH
TRBV11-2	13	TRBJ2-2	ASSRGRGGTGELF
TRBV29-1	12	TRBJ1-4	SVAQGSRNEKLF